The clone carrying this T cell receptor beta chain was counted a few times. The antigen is not known. This record belongs to a study of regulatory T cells in long-lasting Graves disease. In the study overall: Newly diagnosed Graves' patients had taken antithyroid drugs under 3 months. Study-level results: TRBV28 was favored in persistent disease, as were TRBJ1-2 and TRBJ2-5.

Sample time point: newly diagnosed GD, antithyroid drugs for less than 3 months. PBMC-derived RNA was used for the TCR library. V lost 2 bases, J lost 5 bases, and 12 bases lay in between. This CDR3 is built from 13 residues. The V gene's germline CDR1 is GTSNPN and CDR2 SVGIG (reference sequence). Construction of the TCR beta libraries employed iRepertoire HTBI primers in conjunction with Arm-PCR of CDR3 regions. Original processing methods: The identification of 50 to 65 TRBV and 14 TRBJ segments was made across samples. Via MiXCR, TCRdb re-called the multiplex PCR reads, giving one row per CDR3 protein. V and J calls and clone size were set by TCRdb, not the authors. Of about 370,000 distinct CDR3 sequences listed, 15% are singletons.

The chain uses TRBV30 and TRBJ1-2; a possible D gene is TRBD1 (6 bases). The specimen was peripheral blood mononuclear cells (PBMCs), collected at new diagnosis, from a patient treated with antithyroid drugs. This sequence originates from a female donor with Graves disease. The CDR3 reads CAWSPDSAYGYTF. CDR3 bases: TGTGCCTGGAGTCCGGACAGCGCATATGGCTACACCTTC. Filled out from reference TRBV30 and TRBJ1-2, the complete variable domain reads SQTIHQWPATLVQPVGSPLSLECTVEGTSNPNLYWYRQAAGRGLQLLFYSVGIGQISSEVPQNLSASRPQDRQFILSSKKLLLSDSGFYLCAWSPDSAYGYTFGSGTRLTVV.